The 3 T cell receptor beta chains below were found in one sample sequenced in a study of blood T cell repertoires in COVID-19. The protocol was immunoSEQ multiplex PCR, while the TCRdb copy is restricted to in-frame clones and leaves out a portion. Of hundreds of thousands of clones in the sample, 70% to 90% were seen once. Sample: peripheral blood. The receptors were gathered from a woman in her twenties or thirties with COVID-19, enrolled during active disease.

This clone was picked up one time. The V gene is TRBV11-2, the J gene TRBJ2-5, with TRBD2 identical over 7 bases. J lost 4 bases, V lost 2 bases, and 7 bases had no gene match. The germline CDR1 and CDR2 sequences are SGHAT and FQNNGV. The CDR3 is 15 residues long. In DNA form, the CDR3 reads TGTGCCAGCAGCTTACAACTCGGGACTACAGAGACCCAGTACTTC. Its protein is CASSLQLGTTETQYF.

The rearrangement uses TRBV27 and TRBJ2-7, with TRBD1 matching 8 bases. This CDR3 spans 13 amino acids. The V gene's germline CDR1 is MNHEY and CDR2 SMNVEV (reference sequence). The J segment lost 6 bases and the V segment lost 0 bases, leaving 1 base of the junction unmatched. The CDR3 region is CASSLSRGREQYF. The CDR3 DNA sequence: TGTGCCAGCAGTTTATCCAGGGGGCGCGAGCAGTACTTC.

The chain employs TRBV5-1 and TRBJ2-1, with TRBD1 matching over 7 bases. The CDR3 is 14 residues long. The trim removed 5 bases at V and 3 bases at J, leaving 5 bases unmatched. Germline loops: CDR1 SGHRS, CDR2 YFSETQ. CDR3 loop: CASSLGQLYNEQFF. The CDR3 DNA sequence: TGCGCCAGCAGTCTGGGACAGCTCTACAATGAGCAGTTCTTC.